Listed below are T cell receptor beta chains from one sample, sequenced in a study of T cells in Graves' hyperthyroidism and ophthalmopathy. Using its own MiXCR run on the multiplex PCR reads, TCRdb lists one record per CDR3 protein. Of over 500,000 distinct CDR3 sequences detected, less than 15% appear once; the ten largest clones hold approximately 15%. Sequenced input: blood. These receptors originate from a woman in her forties with Graves' hyperthyroidism. Both conserved end residues are part of each CDR3. A D gene is named only where the DNA matches it firmly.

v_gene: TRBV7-8; d_gene: -; CDR3aa: CASFQGVANTEAFF
v_gene: TRBV5-4; d_gene: -; CDR3aa: CASSLEDTTGAFF
v_gene: TRBV20-1; d_gene: TRBD2; CDR3aa: CSALGGRANNEQFF
v_gene: TRBV15; d_gene: -; CDR3aa: CATGTSGNTIYF
v_gene: TRBV24-1; d_gene: TRBD1; CDR3aa: CATSIKIGQGGYNEQFF
v_gene: TRBV12-3/TRBV12-4; d_gene: -; CDR3aa: CASSLGSVTEAFF
v_gene: TRBV5-1; d_gene: -; CDR3aa: CASSTRNTDTQYF
v_gene: TRBV30; d_gene: -; CDR3aa: CAWSVRHLAPEAFF
v_gene: TRBV4-1; d_gene: -; CDR3aa: CASSPVKGRTYEQYF
v_gene: TRBV10-3; d_gene: -; CDR3aa: CAISGQNYEQYF
v_gene: TRBV3-1; d_gene: TRBD1; CDR3aa: CASSPGTGVGEAFF
v_gene: TRBV11-1; d_gene: TRBD2; CDR3aa: CASSLSSGGFETQYF
v_gene: TRBV7-9; d_gene: -; CDR3aa: CASSLVEGSYEQYF
v_gene: TRBV5-4; d_gene: -; CDR3aa: CASSWGKNEQYF
v_gene: TRBV12-3/TRBV12-4; d_gene: -; CDR3aa: CASSLHGELFF
v_gene: TRBV12-3/TRBV12-4; d_gene: -; CDR3aa: CASKKAGDSPLHF
v_gene: TRBV27; d_gene: TRBD1; CDR3aa: CASSPTGTESNQPQHF
v_gene: TRBV6-4; d_gene: -; CDR3aa: CASSAQAGPTGELFF
v_gene: TRBV20-1; d_gene: TRBD1; CDR3aa: CSARQGASDSNQPQHF
v_gene: TRBV20-1; d_gene: -; CDR3aa: CSADRDTPYEQYF
v_gene: TRBV13; d_gene: -; CDR3aa: CASSSQGLAIPPGELFF
v_gene: TRBV28; d_gene: TRBD2; CDR3aa: CASTASTSYLPYEQYF
v_gene: TRBV7-8; d_gene: TRBD1; CDR3aa: CASSSGQVTGNEQFF
v_gene: TRBV12-5; d_gene: -; CDR3aa: CASGHAYEQYF
v_gene: TRBV6-1; d_gene: -; CDR3aa: CASSWRNRQETQYF
v_gene: TRBV28; d_gene: -; CDR3aa: CASSLTGTATYEQYF
v_gene: TRBV11-1; d_gene: -; CDR3aa: CASSPDNYNEQFF
v_gene: TRBV6-1; d_gene: TRBD2; CDR3aa: CASSVVAGAGNEQFF
v_gene: TRBV28; d_gene: -; CDR3aa: CASYGTLYNEQFF
v_gene: TRBV7-9; d_gene: -; CDR3aa: CASSVPPGAEQFF
v_gene: TRBV10-3; d_gene: -; CDR3aa: CAISTLGLTEAFF
v_gene: TRBV28; d_gene: -; CDR3aa: CASGTLYRSYEQYF
v_gene: TRBV28; d_gene: -; CDR3aa: CASSLRAGLYEQYF
v_gene: TRBV4-1; d_gene: -; CDR3aa: CASSQSQGSSYNEQFF
v_gene: TRBV19; d_gene: -; CDR3aa: CASSIDRFTYEQYF
v_gene: TRBV5-1; d_gene: TRBD2; CDR3aa: CASSLGLAALPSSYEQYF
v_gene: TRBV29-1; d_gene: -; CDR3aa: CSVQRGGTDTQYF